This TCR beta chain was recovered during a study of CD8 T cells in ankylosing spondylitis. Study outcomes and limitations: Clones tied to disease were said to be significantly enriched in matched ankylosing spondylitis synovial fluid. Ankylosing spondylitis blood appeared to carry a characteristic TCR beta motif of roughly eight highly homologous variants.

Generation of TCR beta libraries employed quantitative 5'-RACE incorporating molecular barcodes. One entry per CDR3 protein results from TCRdb running MiXCR on the 5' RACE reads. The sample records about 130,000 distinct CDR3 sequences, 6% to 8.5% being singletons. To note about this clonotype: Its antigen is undetermined.

The sequenced sample was blood, either unsorted or a sorted T cell fraction (not recorded which). The receptor was isolated from a female donor with ankylosing spondylitis or in good health (not recorded which).

The chain's CDR3 is CVSARTGSYEQYF. The CDR3 region has the DNA TGTGTCAGTGCCCGGACTGGCTCCTACGAGCAGTACTTC. The chain is built from TRBV12-3 or TRBV12-4 and TRBJ2-7, with a tentative D call TRBD2 (5 bases). This CDR3 comprises 13 residues.